A selection of T cell receptor beta chains follows, all from one sample in a study of shared clonotypes between healthy human individuals. The table came from immunoSEQ multiplex PCR; TCRdb's copy has only in-frame clones and leaves some out. This table holds some 600,000 clones, about 95% found once. Sequencing was done on a sample of naive CD8+ T cells sorted from blood. The receptors originated from a woman in her twenties or thirties in good health. CDR3s include the opening cysteine and the closing phenylalanine or tryptophan. D genes are given only for firm matches. A row's size may be missing; if present it is once, few, many or a size class.

>13|TRBV10-1|TRBD1|-|TRBJ2-7
CASSEPGGYEQYF
TGCGCCAGCAGTGAGCCAGGGGGCTACGAGCAGTACTTC
>15|TRBV13|-|once|TRBJ2-3
CASSGGGSSTDTQYF
TGTGCCAGCAGCGGAGGCGGGTCTAGCACAGATACGCAGTATTTT
>17|TRBV5-8|-|once|TRBJ2-7
CASSWPRDPTNAYEQYF
TGTGCCAGCAGCTGGCCCCGGGACCCAACTAACGCCTACGAGCAGTACTTC
>15|TRBV10-3|TRBD1|-|TRBJ1-2
CAISESPGDSYGYTF
TGTGCCATCAGTGAGAGTCCCGGGGACAGCTATGGCTACACCTTC
>11|TRBV21-1|-|-|TRBJ2-7
CASSTGSEQYF
TGTGCCAGCAGCACAGGGAGCGAGCAGTACTTC
>15|TRBV4-1|-|-|TRBJ1-1
CASSHDTEGNTEAFF
TGCGCCAGCAGCCATGACACAGAGGGGAACACTGAAGCTTTCTTT
>15|TRBV19|-|-|TRBJ1-1
CASSIEGGKNTEAFF
TGTGCCAGTAGTATAGAGGGGGGGAAGAACACTGAAGCTTTCTTT
>10|TRBV2|TRBD1|-|TRBJ1-6
CATGGSPLHF
TGTGCCACAGGGGGCTCACCCCTCCACTTT
>15|TRBV14|-|-|TRBJ2-5
CASSRRDGGQETQYF
TGTGCCAGCAGCCGAAGGGACGGAGGACAAGAGACCCAGTACTTC
>16|TRBV28|TRBD2|once|TRBJ2-7
CASRPTGLAGGLEQYF
TGTGCCAGCCGCCCCACGGGACTAGCGGGAGGCTTGGAGCAGTACTTC
>14|TRBV27|TRBD2|once|TRBJ2-7
CASRPGLAFDEQYF
TGTGCCAGCAGACCGGGACTAGCGTTCGACGAGCAGTACTTC
>12|TRBV6-1|TRBD1|-|TRBJ2-7
CATGQGAYEQYF
TGTGCCACCGGACAGGGGGCCTACGAGCAGTACTTC
>14|TRBV6-5|-|-|TRBJ1-5
CASSYGAGAQPQHF
TGTGCCAGCAGTTATGGGGCGGGGGCTCAGCCCCAGCATTTT
>14|TRBV7-8|TRBD2|-|TRBJ2-7
CASSLVTSTGEQYF
TGTGCCAGCAGCTTAGTGACTAGCACGGGCGAGCAGTACTTC
>16|TRBV6-4|TRBD1|-|TRBJ1-5
CASSDPTGYSNQPQHF
TGTGCCAGCAGTGACCCGACAGGGTATAGCAATCAGCCCCAGCATTTT
>11|TRBV6-5|-|-|TRBJ1-2
CASRDNDGYTF
TGTGCCAGCCGGGACAACGATGGCTACACCTTC
>13|TRBV19|-|-|TRBJ1-4
CASIAGTNEKLFF
TGTGCCAGTATTGCCGGAACTAATGAAAAACTGTTTTTT
>16|TRBV6-7|-|-|TRBJ2-5
CASSKGSTGRQETQYF
TGTGCCAGCAGTAAGGGGTCGACAGGCCGCCAAGAGACCCAGTACTTC
>13|TRBV7-9|-|-|TRBJ2-5
CASSLDPEETQYF
TGTGCCAGCAGCTTAGATCCCGAAGAGACCCAGTACTTC
>18|TRBV5-5|TRBD1|once|TRBJ1-2
CASSGWDSSAYTSYGYTF
TGTGCCAGCAGCGGATGGGACAGTTCGGCTTACACGTCCTATGGCTACACCTTC
>14|TRBV5-6|-|-|TRBJ2-3
CASSSPTRRDTQYF
TGTGCCAGCAGCTCTCCCACGCGGAGAGATACGCAGTATTTT
>16|TRBV11-2|-|-|TRBJ1-3
CASSLTGYYSGNTIYF
TGTGCCAGCAGCCTGACAGGATATTACTCTGGAAACACCATATATTTT
>15|TRBV6-6|-|-|TRBJ1-4
CASSYSGPANEKLFF
TGTGCCAGCAGTTACTCGGGGCCGGCTAATGAAAAACTGTTTTTT
>14|TRBV28|-|-|TRBJ1-5
CASSSTIRNQPQHF
TGTGCCAGCAGTTCTACTATTCGCAATCAGCCCCAGCATTTT
>16|TRBV7-8|TRBD1|-|TRBJ2-2
CAILTTGGSNTGELFF
TGTGCCATACTGACGACAGGGGGCTCGAACACCGGGGAGCTGTTTTTT
>13|TRBV5-1|-|-|TRBJ2-7
CASSDGHQYEQYF
TGCGCCAGCAGCGACGGACACCAATACGAGCAGTACTTC
>15|TRBV5-6|TRBD2|-|TRBJ2-7
CASSLEAGGPYEQYF
TGTGCCAGCAGCTTGGAGGCGGGAGGGCCCTACGAGCAGTACTTC
>13|TRBV10-2|-|-|TRBJ2-1
CASSVSFYNEQFF
TGCGCCAGCAGTGTGTCATTTTACAATGAGCAGTTCTTC
>14|TRBV18|-|-|TRBJ2-3
CASSPDRGPDTQYF
TGTGCCAGCTCACCAGACCGCGGCCCAGATACGCAGTATTTT
>12|TRBV19|-|-|TRBJ2-1
CASSTDYHEQFF
TGTGCCAGTAGTACGGACTATCATGAGCAGTTCTTC
>15|TRBV7-9|-|once|TRBJ2-7
CASSLAAGFPYEQYF
TGTGCCAGCAGCTTGGCTGCAGGGTTCCCCTACGAGCAGTACTTC
>17|TRBV5-1|TRBD2|-|TRBJ2-2
CASSTGLAGGPPGELFF
TGCGCCAGCAGCACAGGACTAGCGGGAGGGCCTCCCGGGGAGCTGTTTTTT
>13|TRBV28|-|-|TRBJ1-5
CASSSLPSQPQHF
TGTGCCAGCAGCTCACTCCCGAGTCAGCCCCAGCATTTT
>15|TRBV4-2|TRBD1|-|TRBJ1-5
CASSPDRGQGQPQHF
TGTGCCAGCAGTCCCGACAGGGGGCAGGGTCAGCCCCAGCATTTT
>15|TRBV27|-|-|TRBJ1-2
CASSPGLSANYGYTF
TGTGCCAGCAGCCCGGGACTGTCAGCTAACTATGGCTACACCTTC
>16|TRBV6-6|-|-|TRBJ2-1
CASSRHPLSSYNEQFF
TGTGCCAGCAGCCGCCATCCCTTAAGCTCCTACAATGAGCAGTTCTTC
>14|TRBV13|TRBD2|-|TRBJ2-3
CASSGLAGADTQYF
TGTGCCAGTTCCGGACTAGCGGGCGCAGATACGCAGTATTTT
>14|TRBV28|-|-|TRBJ2-5
CASSLAAIQETQYF
TGTGCCAGCAGTTTAGCAGCAATCCAAGAGACCCAGTACTTC
>15|TRBV13|-|-|TRBJ2-7
CASGRGEDSSYEQYF
TGTGCCAGCGGGCGTGGGGAAGACAGCTCCTACGAGCAGTACTTC
>11|TRBV20-1|-|-|TRBJ2-7
CSAHDDYEQYF
TGCAGTGCCCACGACGACTACGAGCAGTACTTC
>13|TRBV27|-|-|TRBJ1-2
CASSLHQNYGYTF
TGTGCCAGCAGTTTACATCAGAACTATGGCTACACCTTC
>15|TRBV28|-|-|TRBJ1-1
CASSLAGTVNTEAFF
TGTGCCAGCAGTTTAGCCGGGACTGTGAACACTGAAGCTTTCTTT
>14|TRBV27|-|-|TRBJ1-5
CASSLGHSNQPQHF
TGTGCCAGCAGTCTAGGTCACAGCAATCAGCCCCAGCATTTT
>16|TRBV5-6|-|-|TRBJ2-5
CASSWGAAGNQETQYF
TGTGCCAGCAGCTGGGGAGCGGCCGGGAACCAAGAGACCCAGTACTTC
>15|TRBV29-1|TRBD2|-|TRBJ2-7
CSARGGREDPYEQYF
TGCAGCGCCCGGGGGGGGCGGGAGGATCCCTACGAGCAGTACTTC
>15|TRBV27|TRBD1|-|TRBJ1-5
CASSLRQGPNQPQHF
TGTGCCAGCAGTTTAAGACAGGGCCCGAATCAGCCCCAGCATTTT
>13|TRBV2|-|-|TRBJ1-1
CASRIGLNTEAFF
TGTGCCAGCAGAATCGGTTTGAACACTGAAGCTTTCTTT
>14|TRBV7-2|TRBD1|-|TRBJ1-5
CASSFDRANQPQHF
TGTGCCAGCAGCTTCGACAGGGCCAATCAGCCCCAGCATTTT
>17|TRBV28|-|-|TRBJ2-4
CASSLGLGNIAKNIQYF
TGTGCCAGCAGTTTAGGGCTAGGCAACATAGCCAAAAACATTCAGTACTTC
>20|TRBV28|TRBD2|-|TRBJ2-3
CASSPRTGKLLAGLGDTQYF
TGTGCCAGCAGCCCCCGGACAGGGAAGCTACTAGCGGGATTAGGAGATACGCAGTATTTT
>14|TRBV27|-|once|TRBJ1-5
CASSPGQSNQPQHF
TGTGCCAGCAGTCCAGGACAGAGCAATCAGCCCCAGCATTTT
>15|TRBV27|-|-|TRBJ2-7
CASRVQGGRNYEQYF
TGTGCCAGCAGAGTACAGGGCGGTCGAAACTACGAGCAGTACTTC
>17|TRBV2|-|-|TRBJ2-3
CASSEALIETSTDTQYF
TGTGCCAGCAGTGAAGCGCTAATTGAAACTAGCACAGATACGCAGTATTTT
>12|TRBV28|-|once|TRBJ2-3
CASSRDADTQYF
TGTGCCAGCAGCAGGGACGCAGATACGCAGTATTTT
>15|TRBV6-6|TRBD1|-|TRBJ2-7
CASSYSGTGVYEQYF
TGTGCCAGCAGTTACTCCGGGACAGGGGTTTACGAGCAGTACTTC
>16|TRBV5-4|TRBD2|-|TRBJ2-1
CASSPLVAGGLIEQFF
TGTGCCAGCAGCCCCTTAGTAGCGGGAGGTCTCATCGAGCAGTTCTTC
>15|TRBV18|TRBD1|-|TRBJ2-5
CASSADREGWETQYF
TGTGCCAGCTCAGCGGACAGGGAAGGCTGGGAGACCCAGTACTTC
>15|TRBV11-2|-|-|TRBJ2-1
CASSLLSGSTHEQFF
TGTGCCAGCAGCTTACTATCCGGTTCCACCCATGAGCAGTTCTTC
>15|TRBV4-2|-|-|TRBJ1-1
CASSAIGGGYTEAFF
TGTGCCAGCAGCGCAATCGGGGGCGGGTACACTGAAGCTTTCTTT
>12|TRBV6-1|-|once|TRBJ1-3
CASRGSGNTIYF
TGTGCCAGCAGGGGTTCTGGAAACACCATATATTTT